A selection of T cell receptor beta chains follows, all from one sample in a study of blood T cell repertoires in COVID-19. Measured with immunoSEQ multiplex PCR; TCRdb has only the in-frame clones, and not every one. In the table there are 250,000 to 300,000 clones, approximately 85% of which are singletons. The specimen sequenced was peripheral blood. Receptors originate from a man aged 50-60 years with active or convalescent COVID-19. Both conserved end residues are part of each CDR3. A D gene is named only where the DNA matches it firmly. Size is stated for part of the rows, as once, few or many counts, or as a class when the clone is expanded.

d_call j_call v_call clone_size cdr3_aa cdr3_nt
- TRBJ2-1 TRBV6-5 - CASSSLALPGGHEQFF TGTGCCAGCAGTTCTCTGGCCTTACCGGGGGGCCATGAGCAGTTCTTC
TRBD2 TRBJ2-7 TRBV7-3 few CASSLPRVAGLFYEQYF TGTGCCAGCAGCTTACCCCGAGTAGCGGGTCTCTTCTACGAGCAGTACTTC
- TRBJ2-1 TRBV7-9 - CASSLSSFEQFF TGTGCCAGCAGCCTCTCGAGCTTTGAGCAGTTCTTC
- TRBJ2-1 TRBV9 - CASSSSRWADNEQFF TGTGCCAGCAGCTCCTCAAGGTGGGCAGACAATGAGCAGTTCTTC
- TRBJ2-1 TRBV24-1 - CATSDHQANNEQFF TGTGCCACCAGTGATCATCAGGCGAACAATGAGCAGTTCTTC
TRBD1 TRBJ2-7 TRBV11-1 few CASSFDRVTYEQYF TGTGCCAGCAGCTTCGACAGGGTCACCTACGAGCAGTACTTC
- TRBJ1-2 TRBV28 once CASSSLIGGKNYGYTF TGTGCCAGCAGTTCCCTGATTGGGGGGAAAAACTATGGCTACACCTTC
TRBD1 TRBJ1-3 TRBV5-1 - CASRDRAPSGNTIYF TGCGCCAGCAGAGACAGGGCCCCCTCTGGAAACACCATATATTTT
- TRBJ1-1 TRBV2 - CASVEGMNTEAFF TGTGCCAGCGTCGAGGGAATGAACACTGAAGCTTTCTTT
TRBD2 TRBJ2-7 TRBV4-1 - CASSQLSSTSGRYEQYF TGCGCCAGCAGCCAACTCTCCAGCACTAGCGGGAGGTACGAGCAGTACTTC
TRBD2 TRBJ2-2 TRBV7-9 - CASRSTSGSANTGELFF TGTGCCAGCAGATCGACTAGCGGGAGCGCGAACACCGGGGAGCTGTTTTTT
TRBD1 TRBJ2-5 TRBV7-9 - CASSEPGGETQYF TGTGCCAGCAGCGAGCCAGGGGGAGAGACCCAGTACTTC
- TRBJ1-4 TRBV30 few CAWSGGTLGEKLFF TGTGCCTGGAGTGGAGGGACATTGGGGGAAAAACTGTTTTTT
- TRBJ2-5 TRBV9 once CASSGGRHQETQYF TGTGCCAGCAGCGGAGGGCGTCACCAAGAGACCCAGTACTTC
TRBD2 TRBJ2-1 TRBV5-1 - CASSLERGRAANEQFF TGCGCCAGCAGCTTGGAACGCGGGAGGGCCGCCAATGAGCAGTTCTTC
TRBD2 TRBJ2-3 TRBV11-2 - CASSSLPGTSGATDTQYF TGTGCCAGCAGCTCCCTCCCCGGGACTAGCGGGGCAACAGATACGCAGTATTTT
TRBD2 TRBJ2-2 TRBV19 - CASSRSGGPIGELFF TGTGCCAGTAGTCGATCGGGAGGGCCGATCGGGGAGCTGTTTTTT
- TRBJ2-1 TRBV1 - CTSSQERGQGVSSGSLNEQFF TGCACCAGCAGCCAAGAGAGGGGACAGGGGGTGTCTAGCGGGAGCCTTAATGAGCAGTTCTTC
- TRBJ2-1 TRBV5-5 once CASSPTYNEQFF TGTGCCAGCAGCCCAACCTACAATGAGCAGTTCTTC
- TRBJ1-5 TRBV19 few CASRRWRGGQPQHF TGTGCCAGTAGGAGGTGGAGGGGAGGACAGCCCCAGCATTTT